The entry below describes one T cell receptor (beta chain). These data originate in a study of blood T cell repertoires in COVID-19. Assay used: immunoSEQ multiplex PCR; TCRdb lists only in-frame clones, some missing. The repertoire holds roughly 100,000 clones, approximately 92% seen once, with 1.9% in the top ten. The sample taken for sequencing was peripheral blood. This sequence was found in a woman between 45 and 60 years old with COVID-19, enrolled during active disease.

The CDR3 region is CASSLGYSGQPQHF. In DNA, the CDR3 is TGCGCCAGCAGCTTGGGGTATTCCGGTCAGCCCCAGCATTTT. The chain combines TRBV5-1 with TRBJ1-5, with unresolved D. V lost 0 bases to trimming and J lost 6 bases, with 10 bases between them. Germline CDR1 and CDR2: SGHRS and YFSETQ. This CDR3 is 14 amino acids long.